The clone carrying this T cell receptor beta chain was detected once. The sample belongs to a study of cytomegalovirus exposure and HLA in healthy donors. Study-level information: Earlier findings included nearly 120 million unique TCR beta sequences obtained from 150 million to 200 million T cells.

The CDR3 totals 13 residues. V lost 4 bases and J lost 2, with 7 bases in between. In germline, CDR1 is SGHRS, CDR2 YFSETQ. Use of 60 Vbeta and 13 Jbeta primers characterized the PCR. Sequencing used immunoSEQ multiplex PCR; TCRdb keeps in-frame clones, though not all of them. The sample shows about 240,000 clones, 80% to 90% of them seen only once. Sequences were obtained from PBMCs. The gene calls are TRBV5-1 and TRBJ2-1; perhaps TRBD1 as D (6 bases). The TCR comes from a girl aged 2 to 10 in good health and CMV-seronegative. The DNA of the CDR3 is TGCGCCAGCAGCAGGGACACCTACAATGAGCAGTTCTTC. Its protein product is CASSRDTYNEQFF.